The 24 T cell receptor beta chains in this list originate from one sample, sequenced in a study of blood T cell repertoires in COVID-19. The repertoire was sequenced with immunoSEQ multiplex PCR; TCRdb's copy has only in-frame clones and lacks some. The sample gives 250,000 to 350,000 clones, 70% to 90% of which show up once; about 4.1% is in the top ten. The specimen sequenced was PBMCs or T cells enriched from blood (not recorded which). The source is a woman in her twenties or thirties who had recovered from COVID-19.

V usage is TRBV7-2 and J usage is TRBJ1-3; TRBD1 aligns across 8 bases. CDR1 and CDR2 from the germline V gene are SGHTA and FQGNSA. Germline trimming cut 1 base from V and 5 bases from J; bases unmatched to any gene: 1. This CDR3 spans 14 amino acids. The DNA for the CDR3 is TGTGCCAGCAGCTTAGGACAGGGGCGAAACACCATATATTTT. Translated, it gives CASSLGQGRNTIYF.

The J gene is TRBJ2-2, the V gene TRBV5-1, with TRBD1 identical over 11 bases. CDR3 length equals 15 residues. The junction had 7 bases not matched to a gene; V was cut back by 5 bases and J by 7 bases. Germline values: CDR1 SGHRS, CDR2 YFSETQ. CDR3 sequence reads: CASRGRTGGNGELFF. The CDR3, as DNA: TGCGCCAGCAGAGGTAGGACAGGGGGCAACGGGGAGCTGTTTTTT.

V gene TRBV5-6 combines with J gene TRBJ2-7, with D perhaps matching TRBD2 (7 bases). The CDR3 consists of 15 residues. Deletions cut 6 bases from V and 2 bases from J, with 18 bases between. The germline V gene encodes CDR1 SGHDT and CDR2 YYEEEE. CDR3 bases: TGTGCCAGCATCGGGGGGCTCATTACCCCCTACGAGCAGTACTTC. The encoded protein is CASIGGLITPYEQYF.

The V call is TRBV24-1, the J call TRBJ2-1, with a tentative D call TRBD2 (6 bases). The CDR3 runs to 17 residues. V lost 3 bases and J lost 1, with 15 bases in between. CDR1 is KGHDR and CDR2 is SFDVKD in the germline V gene. CDR3 in DNA: TGTGCCACCAGTGATACGGCGGGAATTTGGTCCTACAATGAGCAGTTCTTC. Translated: CATSDTAGIWSYNEQFF.

The chain carries TRBV7-2 and TRBJ2-5, with D perhaps TRBD2 (5 bases). Per the germline V gene, CDR1 is SGHTA and CDR2 is FQGNSA. V was shortened by 5 bases and J by 4 bases, with 14 bases between the two germline ends. The CDR3 runs to 14 residues. The CDR3 bases are TGTGCCAGCAGCCTAAGACGGGGTATAGAGACCCAGTACTTC. As protein: CASSLRRGIETQYF.

CDR3 loop: CASSPRSGRNTGELFF. Here the CDR3 DNA reads TGTGCCAGCTCACCACGTAGCGGGAGGAACACCGGGGAGCTGTTTTTT. The chain recombines TRBV18 with TRBJ2-2; 9 nucleotides align to TRBD2. This CDR3 has 16 amino acids. The V gene end was trimmed by 1 base and the J gene end by 1 base; junction bases not matched to a gene: 1. Germline values: CDR1 KGHSH, CDR2 LQKENI.

The V gene is TRBV28, the J gene TRBJ2-1; 9 nucleotides match TRBD1. V lost 4 bases, J lost 9 bases, and 4 bases stayed unmatched. Germline assignment: CDR1 MDHEN and CDR2 SYDVKM. CDR3 length: 13 amino acids. This CDR3 reads CASSSGQGSEQFF. CDR3 nucleotide sequence: TGTGCCAGCAGTTCCGGACAGGGGAGTGAGCAGTTCTTC. Drawing the rest from reference TRBV28 and TRBJ2-1, the complete variable domain is DVKVTQSSRYLVKRTGEKVFLECVQDMDHENMFWYRQDPGLGLRLIYFSYDVKMKEKGDIPEGYSVSREKKERFSLILESASTNQTSMYLCASSSGQGSEQFFGPGTRLTVL.

The chain couples TRBV11-2 to TRBJ2-3, with 8 bases lining up with TRBD2. The CDR3 extends over 14 amino acids. Germline V gene data show CDR1 as SGHAT and CDR2 as FQNNGV. V lost 3 bases, J lost 2 bases, and 1 base stayed unmatched. The CDR3 sequence is CASSFGLATDTQYF. The DNA for the CDR3 is TGTGCCAGCAGCTTCGGACTAGCCACAGATACGCAGTATTTT.

The CDR3 region has the DNA TGCGCCAGCAAGGGGCAGAGGTATTCACCCCTCCACTTT. Translating it yields CASKGQRYSPLHF. The chain employs TRBV10-2 and TRBJ1-6, with D perhaps TRBD1 (5 bases). V gave up 7 bases and J gave up 8 bases, with 12 bases separating them. The CDR3 is 13 amino acids. Per the germline V gene, CDR1 is WSHSY and CDR2 is SAAADI.

The V call is TRBV6-1, the J call TRBJ1-2, with 11 bases that match TRBD1. Trimming took 3 bases from V and 8 from J; bases not matched to a gene: 8. The germline V gene has CDR1 MNHNS and CDR2 SASEGT. The CDR3 spans 15 residues. CDR3 nucleotides: TGTGCCAGCAGTGAGCTCGCCGGGACAGGGGGGGGCTACACCTTC. It encodes CASSELAGTGGGYTF.

The chain carries TRBV15 and TRBJ2-1, with TRBD2 as a possible D gene (5 bases). The CDR3 runs to 16 residues. CDR1 and CDR2 (germline): LNHNV, YYDKDF (reference sequence). The ends were cut back, 5 bases at V and 5 bases at J, with 19 bases in the middle. DNA of the CDR3: TGTGCCACCAGCGGAGCCTGGCGGGCCGCAAACAATGAGCAGTTCTTC. It is translated as CATSGAWRAANNEQFF.

The gene calls are TRBV27 and TRBJ1-1, with D perhaps TRBD1 (5 bases). Deletions cut 5 bases from V and 1 base from J, with 11 bases between. The CDR3 runs 14 residues. The V gene's germline CDR1 is MNHEY and CDR2 SMNVEV (reference sequence). CDR3 protein: CASSPLDRNTEAFF. CDR3 bases: TGTGCCAGCAGTCCACTCGACAGGAACACTGAAGCTTTCTTT.

The rearrangement joins TRBV6-5 to TRBJ1-2, with D possibly matching TRBD1 (5 bases). Deletions cut 2 bases from V and 5 bases from J, with 15 bases between. CDR3 length equals 15 residues. CDR1 MNHEY and CDR2 SVGAGI come from the germline V gene. The CDR3 protein is CASSYKTTVFYGYTF. The CDR3, as DNA: TGTGCCAGCAGTTACAAGACGACAGTTTTTTATGGCTACACCTTC.

This chain joins TRBV15 and TRBJ2-5; TRBD1 matches 10 bases. Losses at the gene ends were 4 bases for V and 3 bases for J; bases not matched to a gene: 14. Germline CDR1 reads LNHNV; CDR2 reads YYDKDF (reference sequence). The CDR3 spans 18 residues. The CDR3 bases are TGTGCCACCAGCACAAGGGGACAGGGGAAAATCTTGGAAGAGACCCAGTACTTC. Translated: CATSTRGQGKILEETQYF. Variable domain in full (rest from reference TRBV15 and TRBJ2-5): DAMVIQNPRYQVTQFGKPVTLSCSQTLNHNVMYWYQQKSSQAPKLLFHYYDKDFNNEADTPDNFQSRRPNTSFCFLDIRSPGLGDTAMYLCATSTRGQGKILEETQYFGPGTRLLVL.

This chain links TRBV3-1 (or the pseudogene TRBV3-2) with TRBJ1-4; D possibly corresponds to TRBD1 (5 bases). CDR3 length: 15 residues. With 1 base removed from V and 7 bases from J, the gap between germline ends came to 13 bases. Germline CDR1 LGHDT, CDR2 YNNKEL (reference sequence). CDR3 sequence: CASSQGQGMREKLFF. CDR3 coding DNA: TGTGCCAGCAGCCAAGGTCAGGGTATGCGTGAAAAACTGTTTTTT.

V is TRBV7-8 and J is TRBJ2-2, with D possibly being TRBD1 (6 bases). The ends were cut back, 3 bases at V and 2 bases at J, with 25 bases in the middle. Germline V lookup: CDR1 SGHVS, CDR2 FQNEAQ. This CDR3 is 20 amino acids long. The CDR3 sequence: CASSFLSLKRTVRNTGELFF. The CDR3 region has the DNA TGTGCCAGCAGCTTCCTTTCTTTAAAGAGGACAGTGAGAAACACCGGGGAGCTGTTTTTT.

With regard to this clone: This sample includes further DNA sequences coding for the same CDR3. This chain uses TRBV18 with TRBJ1-2, with 9 positions matching TRBD1. CDR3 length: 13 amino acids. V lost 3 bases and J lost 8; bases outside the gene matches: 4. Germline CDR1 is KGHSH and CDR2 is LQKENI. The CDR3 DNA sequence: TGTGCCAGCTCACCGAGGACAGGGGAGGGCTACACCTTC. This sequence encodes CASSPRTGEGYTF. The full variable domain, with the rest looked up from reference TRBV18 and TRBJ1-2, is NAGVMQNPRHLVRRRGQEARLRCSPMKGHSHVYWYRQLPEEGLKFMVYLQKENIIDESGMPKERFSAEFPKEGPSILRIQQVVRGDSAAYFCASSPRTGEGYTFGSGTRLTVV.

The chain links TRBV28 to TRBJ2-3; 13 bases match TRBD2. Trimming removed 2 bases from V and 4 bases from J; junction bases left unmatched: 12. Germline V gene data show CDR1 as MDHEN and CDR2 as SYDVKM. The CDR3 contains 19 residues. The chain's CDR3 is CASSLPGTSGTTRADTQYF. CDR3 sequence (DNA): TGTGCCAGCAGTTTACCCGGGACTAGCGGGACTACGAGGGCAGATACGCAGTATTTT.

The chain has TRBV28 and TRBJ1-4; 7 nucleotides agree with TRBD1. Germline trimming cut 6 bases from V and 8 bases from J; bases unmatched to any gene: 12. Germline loops: CDR1 MDHEN, CDR2 SYDVKM. The CDR3 length is 15 residues. The CDR3 nucleotides are TGTGCCAGCAGCCCAGACAGGGAGAGGGCAGAAAAACTGTTTTTT. This gives the protein CASSPDRERAEKLFF.

This chain links TRBV14 with TRBJ2-1, with a weak D call TRBD2 (6 bases). V lost 4 bases and J lost 1, with 23 bases in between. The CDR3 covers 19 residues. Germline CDR1 is SGHDN and CDR2 is FVKESK. The CDR3 region has the DNA TGTGCCAGCAGCCTTGGGCTCACCGGGACTTACACATCCTACAATGAGCAGTTCTTC. The encoded protein is CASSLGLTGTYTSYNEQFF.

The genes are TRBV18 and TRBJ1-4; 8 nucleotides line up with TRBD1. This CDR3 has 13 residues. In germline, CDR1 is KGHSH, CDR2 LQKENI. The V and J ends lost 10 bases and 6 bases, in that order; junction bases with no gene match: 7. The CDR3 loop is CATGRGRDEKLFF. CDR3 DNA sequence: TGTGCCACCGGCAGGGGGCGCGATGAAAAACTGTTTTTT.

The chain carries TRBV4-1 and TRBJ2-1; the match to TRBD2 covers 9 bases. Unmatched junction bases numbered 3, after V lost 3 bases and J lost 0 bases. Germline V gene data show CDR1 as MGHRA and CDR2 as YSYEKL. The CDR3 is made up of 16 amino acids. The CDR3 region has the DNA TGCGCCAGCAGCCAGGCTAGCGGGGTCTCCTACAATGAGCAGTTCTTC. It specifies CASSQASGVSYNEQFF.

The chain recombines TRBV12-2 with TRBJ2-1; the table's D call, TRBD2, was not checked against the DNA. TRBV12-2 is a pseudogene. The CDR3 has 13 residues. CDR3 nucleotide sequence: TGTACCTTAGCGGGGGTGGGCTTCAATGAGCAGTTCTTC. It translates to CTLAGVGFNEQFF.

The V call is TRBV27, the J call TRBJ2-5; D might be TRBD2 (5 bases). Trimming removed 6 bases from V and 1 base from J, with 15 bases in between. The CDR3 spans 15 residues. Germline assignment: CDR1 MNHEY and CDR2 SMNVEV (reference sequence). CDR3 coding DNA: TGTGCCAGCAGCACCGCACTAGGAGGCCAAGAGACCCAGTACTTC. This sequence encodes CASSTALGGQETQYF.